Below, 10 T cell receptor beta chains from the same sample are listed, as sequenced in a study of T cells in Graves' hyperthyroidism and ophthalmopathy. The investigators amplified TCR beta CDR3 regions from RNA transcripts. The study used the HTBI primer set for a first-round RT-PCR of the TCR CDR3. MiXCR, run by TCRdb on the multiplex PCR reads, gives a single entry per CDR3 protein. The sample has about 550,000 distinct CDR3 sequences, less than 25% seen once. Sequenced: blood. The receptors were sampled from a man younger than 35 with Graves' hyperthyroidism.

This clonotype was seen a handful of times. CDR3 coding DNA: TGTGCCAGCAGCTTACTTGGGACAGACTCCTACGAGCAGTACTTC. It translates to CASSLLGTDSYEQYF. The V gene is TRBV7-2, the J gene TRBJ2-7, with 7 bases fitting TRBD1. The CDR3 length is 15 residues. Losses at the gene ends were 2 bases for V and 0 bases for J; bases not matched to a gene: 4. Germline V gene sequence: CDR1 SGHTA, CDR2 FQGNSA.

This clonotype showed up many times. The rearrangement uses TRBV12-3 or TRBV12-4 and TRBJ2-7; D remains unclear. The CDR3 contains 18 residues. The V gene lost 1 base and the J gene lost 2 bases, with 21 bases spanning the gap. The CDR3 reads CASSLVRPQGYSTYEQYF. CDR3 DNA sequence: TGTGCCAGCAGTTTAGTGAGGCCACAAGGCTATTCTACCTACGAGCAGTACTTC.

The rearrangement links TRBV6-1 to TRBJ1-2; D is perhaps TRBD1 (5 bases). Deletions cut 0 bases from V and 5 bases from J, with 13 bases between. CDR3 length: 15 residues. Germline V gene data show CDR1 as MNHNS and CDR2 as SASEGT. The CDR3 protein is CASSEASRDFYGYTF. The CDR3 DNA sequence: TGTGCCAGCAGTGAAGCGTCCAGGGATTTTTATGGCTACACCTTC.

This clonotype was seen at least ten times. This rearrangement joins TRBV2 to TRBJ2-7, with 9 bases fitting TRBD1. Germline CDR1 reads SNHLY; CDR2 reads FYNNEI. The CDR3 totals 14 residues. V was clipped by 6 bases and J by 2 bases; unmatched bases: 5. The CDR3 loop reads CASRGTGQTYEQYF. In nucleotides, the CDR3 is TGTGCCAGCAGGGGGACAGGGCAGACCTACGAGCAGTACTTC.

At least ten counts were recorded for this clonotype. This chain joins TRBV2 and TRBJ2-7; TRBD1 matches 9 bases. This CDR3 is built from 12 residues. Trimming removed 7 bases from V and 3 bases from J; junction bases left unmatched: 1. Germline values: CDR1 SNHLY, CDR2 FYNNEI. The CDR3 DNA reads as TGTGCCAGCACGGGACAGGGCTACGAGCAGTACTTC. Translating gives CASTGQGYEQYF.

The chain combines TRBV12-3 or TRBV12-4 with TRBJ2-7; TRBD1 might be the D (6 bases). Trimming removed 6 bases at V and 1 base at J, with 22 bases between. The CDR3 has 17 residues. CDR3 residues: CASSPDPQGWGSYEQYF. The CDR3 DNA reads TGTGCCAGCAGCCCGGACCCACAGGGCTGGGGTTCCTACGAGCAGTACTTC.

This clonotype showed up just a few times. At one boundary the junction diverges from the germline segment, which might be a read error. This chain links TRBV6-2 or TRBV6-3 with TRBJ1-3; D gene unclear. The CDR3 contains 14 residues. CDR1 and CDR2 from the germline V gene are MNHEY and SVGEGT. CDR3 protein: CAVGGPLSGNTICF. The CDR3 DNA reads as TGTGCCGTTGGAGGCCCACTCTCTGGAAACACCATATGTTTT.

The chain uses TRBV24-1 and TRBJ2-7; D is possibly TRBD1 (5 bases). CDR1 is KGHDR, CDR2 SFDVKD, per germline. Trimming removed 5 bases at V and 3 bases at J, with 13 bases between. This CDR3 is built from 14 residues. The CDR3 protein is CATSVDRGNYEQYF. The CDR3 DNA reads as TGTGCCACCAGTGTCGACAGAGGAAACTACGAGCAGTACTTC.

The gene calls are TRBV7-9 and TRBJ2-7, with TRBD1 as a possible D gene (6 bases). The CDR3 contains 15 residues. Germline V gene lookup returns CDR1 SEHNR and CDR2 FQNEAQ (reference sequence). V lost 3 bases to trimming and J lost 2 bases, with 14 bases between them. CDR3 sequence reads: CASSFDRTVPYEQYF. The CDR3 region has the DNA TGTGCCAGCAGCTTCGACAGGACGGTCCCCTACGAGCAGTACTTC.

This chain uses TRBV12-3 or TRBV12-4 with TRBJ2-3; the match to TRBD1 covers 7 bases. This CDR3 is 13 amino acids long. V lost 5 bases to trimming and J lost 7 bases; unmatched junction nucleotides: 6. The CDR3 loop is CASSASQGYTQYF. CDR3 sequence (DNA): TGTGCCAGCAGTGCCTCACAGGGGTATACGCAGTATTTT.